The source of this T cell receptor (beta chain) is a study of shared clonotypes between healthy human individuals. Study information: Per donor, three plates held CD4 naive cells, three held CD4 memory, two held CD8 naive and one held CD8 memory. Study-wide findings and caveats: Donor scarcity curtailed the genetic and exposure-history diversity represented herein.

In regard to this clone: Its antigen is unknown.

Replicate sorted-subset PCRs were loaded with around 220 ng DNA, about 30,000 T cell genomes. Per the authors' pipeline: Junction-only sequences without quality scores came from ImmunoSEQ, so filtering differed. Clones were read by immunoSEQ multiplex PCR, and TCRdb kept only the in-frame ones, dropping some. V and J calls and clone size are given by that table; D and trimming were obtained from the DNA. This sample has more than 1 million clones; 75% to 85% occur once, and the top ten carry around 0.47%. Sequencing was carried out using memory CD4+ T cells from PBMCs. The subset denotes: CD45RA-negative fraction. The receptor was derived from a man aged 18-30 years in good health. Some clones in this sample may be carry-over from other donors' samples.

This CDR3 reads CASSLALPQGTQYF. In DNA, the CDR3 is TGTGCCAGCAGTTTAGCTCTCCCTCAGGGGACGCAGTATTTT. The V and J genes are TRBV28 and TRBJ2-3; D might be TRBD1 (6 bases). V dropped 2 bases and J dropped 9 bases, with 15 bases sitting between them. CDR1 is MDHEN and CDR2 is SYDVKM in the germline V gene. The length of the CDR3 is 14 residues.